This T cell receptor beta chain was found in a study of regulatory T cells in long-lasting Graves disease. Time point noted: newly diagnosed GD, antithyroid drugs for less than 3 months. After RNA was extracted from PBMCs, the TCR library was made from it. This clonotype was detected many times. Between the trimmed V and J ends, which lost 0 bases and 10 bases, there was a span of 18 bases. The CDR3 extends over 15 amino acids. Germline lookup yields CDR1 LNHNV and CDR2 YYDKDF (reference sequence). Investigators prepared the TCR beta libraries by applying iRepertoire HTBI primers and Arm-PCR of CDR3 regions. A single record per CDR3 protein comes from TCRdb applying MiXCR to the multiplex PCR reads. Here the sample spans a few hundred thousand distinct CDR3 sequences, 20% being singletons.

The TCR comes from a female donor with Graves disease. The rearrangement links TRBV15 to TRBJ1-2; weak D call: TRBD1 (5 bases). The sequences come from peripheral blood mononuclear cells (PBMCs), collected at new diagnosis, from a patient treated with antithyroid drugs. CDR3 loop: CATSRDAGGLGVYTF. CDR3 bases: TGTGCCACCAGCAGAGATGCCGGGGGACTTGGCGTCTACACCTTC.